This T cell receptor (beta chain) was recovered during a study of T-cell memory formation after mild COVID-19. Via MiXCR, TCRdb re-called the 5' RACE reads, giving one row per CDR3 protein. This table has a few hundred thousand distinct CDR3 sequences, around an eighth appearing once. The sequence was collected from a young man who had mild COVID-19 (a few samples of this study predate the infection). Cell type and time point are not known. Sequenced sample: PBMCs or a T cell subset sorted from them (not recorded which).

CDR3 nucleotides: TGTGCCAGCAGCTTGGAACAGGCTCAAGAGACCCAGTACTTC. Protein product: CASSLEQAQETQYF. V gene TRBV7-9 combines with J gene TRBJ2-5; a weak D match, TRBD1 (5 bases). Germline V gives CDR1 SEHNR, CDR2 FQNEAQ (reference sequence). There are 14 residues in the CDR3. Trimming stripped 3 bases from V and 2 bases from J, with 10 bases between.